The clone carrying this TCR beta chain has more than one count but fewer than ten. Germline-derived CDR1 and CDR2 are SQVTM and ANQGSEA. The ends lost 4 bases at V and 7 bases at J; junction bases unmatched: 6. The CDR3 is 13 amino acids. The data originate from a study of CD8+ T cells in alopecia areata. Reverse transcribed after extraction, RNA yielded cDNA as the sequencing template. Repertoires were generated with immunoSEQ multiplex PCR, while TCRdb's copy carries only in-frame clones and drops some. This table holds hundreds of thousands of clones, under 80% found once. The material sequenced was CD4+ T cells sorted from blood, taken at week 0. The clonotype originates from a human donor with alopecia areata. The chain uses TRBV29-1 and TRBJ1-4, with TRBD1 matching over 7 bases. CDR3 bases: TGCAGCGTTGGTGGAGGGGGCCGTGAAAAACTGTTTTTT. The encoded protein is CSVGGGGREKLFF.